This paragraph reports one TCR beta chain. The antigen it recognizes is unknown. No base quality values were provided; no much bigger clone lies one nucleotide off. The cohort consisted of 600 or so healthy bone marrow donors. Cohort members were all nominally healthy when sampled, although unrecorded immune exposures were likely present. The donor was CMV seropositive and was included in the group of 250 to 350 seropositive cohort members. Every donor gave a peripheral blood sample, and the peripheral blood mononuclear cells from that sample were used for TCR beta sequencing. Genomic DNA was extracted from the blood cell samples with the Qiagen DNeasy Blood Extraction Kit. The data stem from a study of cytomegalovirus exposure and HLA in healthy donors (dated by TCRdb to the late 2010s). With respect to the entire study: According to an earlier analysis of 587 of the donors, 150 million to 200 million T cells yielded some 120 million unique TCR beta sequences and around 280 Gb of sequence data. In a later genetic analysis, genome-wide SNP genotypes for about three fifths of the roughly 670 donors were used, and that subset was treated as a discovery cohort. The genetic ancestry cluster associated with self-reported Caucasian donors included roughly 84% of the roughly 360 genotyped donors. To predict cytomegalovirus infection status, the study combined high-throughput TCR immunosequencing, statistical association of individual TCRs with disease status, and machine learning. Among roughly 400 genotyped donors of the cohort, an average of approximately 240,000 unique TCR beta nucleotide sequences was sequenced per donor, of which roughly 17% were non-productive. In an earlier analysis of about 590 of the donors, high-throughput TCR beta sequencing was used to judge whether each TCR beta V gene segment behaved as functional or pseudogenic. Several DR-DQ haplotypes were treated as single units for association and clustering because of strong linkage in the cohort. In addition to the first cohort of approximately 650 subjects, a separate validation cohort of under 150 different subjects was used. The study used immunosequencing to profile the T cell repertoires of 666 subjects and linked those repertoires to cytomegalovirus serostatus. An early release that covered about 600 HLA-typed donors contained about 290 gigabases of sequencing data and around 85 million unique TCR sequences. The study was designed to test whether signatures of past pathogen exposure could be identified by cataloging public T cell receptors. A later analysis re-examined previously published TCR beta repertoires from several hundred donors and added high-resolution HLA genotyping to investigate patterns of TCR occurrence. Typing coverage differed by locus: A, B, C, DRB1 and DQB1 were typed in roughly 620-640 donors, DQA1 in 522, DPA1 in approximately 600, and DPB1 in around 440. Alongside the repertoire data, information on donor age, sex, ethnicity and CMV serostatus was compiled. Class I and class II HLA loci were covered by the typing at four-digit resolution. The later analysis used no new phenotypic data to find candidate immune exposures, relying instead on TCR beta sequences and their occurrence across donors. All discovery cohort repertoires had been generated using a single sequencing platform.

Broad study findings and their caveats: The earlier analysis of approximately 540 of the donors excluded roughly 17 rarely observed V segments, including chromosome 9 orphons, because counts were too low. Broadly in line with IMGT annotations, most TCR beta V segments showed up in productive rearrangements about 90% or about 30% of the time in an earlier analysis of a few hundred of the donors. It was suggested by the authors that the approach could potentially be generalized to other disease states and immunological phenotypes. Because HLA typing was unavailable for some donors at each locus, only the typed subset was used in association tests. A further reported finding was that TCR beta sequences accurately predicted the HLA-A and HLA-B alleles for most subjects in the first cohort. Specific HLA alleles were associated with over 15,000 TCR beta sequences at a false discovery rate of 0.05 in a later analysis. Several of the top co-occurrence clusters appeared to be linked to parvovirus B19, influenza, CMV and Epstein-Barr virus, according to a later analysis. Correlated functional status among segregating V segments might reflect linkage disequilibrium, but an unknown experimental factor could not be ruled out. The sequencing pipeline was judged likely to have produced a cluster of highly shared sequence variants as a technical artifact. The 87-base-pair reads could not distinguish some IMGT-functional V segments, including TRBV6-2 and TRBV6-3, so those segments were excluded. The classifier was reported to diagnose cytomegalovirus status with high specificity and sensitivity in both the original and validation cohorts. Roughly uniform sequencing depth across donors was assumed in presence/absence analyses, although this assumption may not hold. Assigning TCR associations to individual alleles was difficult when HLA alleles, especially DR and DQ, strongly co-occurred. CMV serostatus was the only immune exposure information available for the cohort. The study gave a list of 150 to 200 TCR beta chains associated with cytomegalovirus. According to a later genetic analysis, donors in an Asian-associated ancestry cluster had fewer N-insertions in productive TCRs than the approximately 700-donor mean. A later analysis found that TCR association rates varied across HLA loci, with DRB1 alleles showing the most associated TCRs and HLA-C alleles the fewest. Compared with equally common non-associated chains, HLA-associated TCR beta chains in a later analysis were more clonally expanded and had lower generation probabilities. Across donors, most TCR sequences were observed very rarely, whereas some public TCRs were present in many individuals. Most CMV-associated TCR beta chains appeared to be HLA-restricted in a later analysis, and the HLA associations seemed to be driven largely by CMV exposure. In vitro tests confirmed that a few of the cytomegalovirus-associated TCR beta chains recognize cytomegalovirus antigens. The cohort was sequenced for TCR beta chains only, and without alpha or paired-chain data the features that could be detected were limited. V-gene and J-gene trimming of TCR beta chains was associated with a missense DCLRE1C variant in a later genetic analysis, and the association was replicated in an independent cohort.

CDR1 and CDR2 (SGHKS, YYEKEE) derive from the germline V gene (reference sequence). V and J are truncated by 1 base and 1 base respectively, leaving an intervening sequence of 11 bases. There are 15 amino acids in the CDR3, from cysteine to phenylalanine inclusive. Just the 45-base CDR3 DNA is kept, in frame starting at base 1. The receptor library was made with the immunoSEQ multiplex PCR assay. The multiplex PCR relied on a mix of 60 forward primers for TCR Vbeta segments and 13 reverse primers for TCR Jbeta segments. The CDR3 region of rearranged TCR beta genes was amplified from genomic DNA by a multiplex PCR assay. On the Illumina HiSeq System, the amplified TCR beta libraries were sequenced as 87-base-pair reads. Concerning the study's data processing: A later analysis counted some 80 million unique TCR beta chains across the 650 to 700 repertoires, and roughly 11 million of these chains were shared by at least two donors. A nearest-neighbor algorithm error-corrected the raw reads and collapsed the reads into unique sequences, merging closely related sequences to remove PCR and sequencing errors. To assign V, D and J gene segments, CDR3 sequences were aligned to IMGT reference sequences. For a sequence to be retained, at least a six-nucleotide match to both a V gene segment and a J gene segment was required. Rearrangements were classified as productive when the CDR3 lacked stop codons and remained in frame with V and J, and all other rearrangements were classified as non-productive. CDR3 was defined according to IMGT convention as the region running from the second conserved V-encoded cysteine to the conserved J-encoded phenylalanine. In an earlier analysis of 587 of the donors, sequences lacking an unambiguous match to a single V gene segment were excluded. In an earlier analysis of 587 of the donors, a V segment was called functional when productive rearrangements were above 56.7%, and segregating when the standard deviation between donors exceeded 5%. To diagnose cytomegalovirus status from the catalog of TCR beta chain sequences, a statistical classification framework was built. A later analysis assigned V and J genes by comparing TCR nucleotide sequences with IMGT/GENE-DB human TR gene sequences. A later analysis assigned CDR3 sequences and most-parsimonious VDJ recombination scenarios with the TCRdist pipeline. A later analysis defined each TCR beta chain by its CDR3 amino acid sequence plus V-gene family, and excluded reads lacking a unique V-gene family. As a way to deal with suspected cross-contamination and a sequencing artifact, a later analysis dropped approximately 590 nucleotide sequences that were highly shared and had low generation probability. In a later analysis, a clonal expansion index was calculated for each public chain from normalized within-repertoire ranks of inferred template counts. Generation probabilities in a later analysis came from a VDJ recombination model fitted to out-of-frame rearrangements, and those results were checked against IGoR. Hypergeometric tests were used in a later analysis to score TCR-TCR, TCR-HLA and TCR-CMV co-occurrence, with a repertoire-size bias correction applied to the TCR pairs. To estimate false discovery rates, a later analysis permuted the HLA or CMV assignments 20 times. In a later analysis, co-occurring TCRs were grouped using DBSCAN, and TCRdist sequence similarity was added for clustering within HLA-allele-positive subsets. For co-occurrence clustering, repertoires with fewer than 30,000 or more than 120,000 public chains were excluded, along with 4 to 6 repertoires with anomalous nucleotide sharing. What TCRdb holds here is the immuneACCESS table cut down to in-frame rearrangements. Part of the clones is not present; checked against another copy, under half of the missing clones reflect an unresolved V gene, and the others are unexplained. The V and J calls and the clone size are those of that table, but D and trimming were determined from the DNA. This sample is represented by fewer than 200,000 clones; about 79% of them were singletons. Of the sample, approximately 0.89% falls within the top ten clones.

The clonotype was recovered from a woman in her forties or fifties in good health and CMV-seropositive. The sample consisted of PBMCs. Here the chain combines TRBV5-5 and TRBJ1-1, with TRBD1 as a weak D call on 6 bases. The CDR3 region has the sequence CASSLQGPPNTEAFF. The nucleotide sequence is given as TGTGCCAGCAGCTTGCAGGGGCCCCCGAACACTGAAGCTTTCTTT. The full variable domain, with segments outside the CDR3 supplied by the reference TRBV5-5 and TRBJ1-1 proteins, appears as DAGVTQSPTHLIKTRGQQVTLRCSPISGHKSVSWYQQVLGQGPQFIFQYYEKEERGRGNFPDRFSARQFPNYSSELNVNALLLGDSALYLCASSLQGPPNTEAFFGQGTRLTVV.